The 11 T cell receptor beta chains reported below all come from one sample, sequenced in a study of PD-1 blockade in classical Hodgkin lymphoma. The table came from immunoSEQ multiplex PCR; TCRdb's copy has only in-frame clones and leaves some out. The table shows 15,000 to 20,000 clones, with about 90% occurring only once. Time point meaning: newly diagnosed, previously untreated cHL patient sample. Sequencing was performed on peripheral blood mononuclear cells (PBMCs). All receptors come from a human donor with classical Hodgkin lymphoma.

The rearrangement links TRBV7-9 to TRBJ2-3, with D hard to call. V gave up 5 bases and J gave up 6 bases, with 6 bases separating them. The CDR3 sequence is 11 residues long. CDR1 is SEHNR, CDR2 FQNEAQ, per germline (reference sequence). The CDR3 reads CASSQYDTQYF. DNA of the CDR3: TGTGCCAGCAGCCAATACGATACGCAGTATTTT.

CDR3 sequence reads: CASSLMVRGETQYF. The CDR3 bases are TGTGCCAGCAGCTTGATGGTCAGGGGAGAGACCCAGTACTTC. This rearrangement joins TRBV5-8 to TRBJ2-5, with D possibly being TRBD1 (6 bases). The germline V and J ends were trimmed by 1 base and 4 bases, with 11 bases remaining between them. Germline V gives CDR1 SGHTS, CDR2 YDEGEE. The CDR3 sequence is 14 residues long.

The rearrangement uses TRBV6-5 and TRBJ1-6; 8 bases are shared with TRBD1. V dropped 6 bases and J dropped 7; count of bases not matched to a gene: 8. The CDR3 length is 15 residues. The V gene's germline CDR1 is MNHEY and CDR2 SVGAGI. This CDR3 is CASRNDRGTNSPLHF. The DNA for the CDR3 is TGTGCCAGCAGAAACGACAGGGGCACCAATTCACCCCTCCACTTT.

The chain combines TRBV4-3 with TRBJ1-2; 8 bases fit TRBD1. The ends lost 0 bases at V and 8 bases at J; junction bases unmatched: 11. Germline V gene data show CDR1 as LGHNA and CDR2 as YSLEER. This CDR3 region has 16 residues. The CDR3 reads CASSQDRGHRGGGYTF. The CDR3, as DNA: TGCGCCAGCAGCCAAGACAGGGGGCACAGGGGTGGCGGCTACACCTTC.

In regard to this clone: The junction shows a germline mismatch at one end, possibly a read error. The chain employs TRBV28 and TRBJ2-7, with 7 nucleotides matching TRBD2. CDR1 MDHEN and CDR2 SYDVKM come from the germline V gene. CDR3 length: 11 residues. CDR3 nucleotides: TGCGGGACTACTTATGTCTACGAGCAGTACTTC. As protein: CGTTYVYEQYF.

CDR3 DNA: TGTGCCAGCAGCCAAGCCCCGGGACTAGCGGGATCCGAGCAGTACTTC. Its translation is CASSQAPGLAGSEQYF. V is TRBV4-2 and J is TRBJ2-7; 13 nucleotides agree with TRBD2. With V trimmed by 1 base and J by 6 bases, 6 bases remained unmatched. Germline CDR1 and CDR2: LGHNA and YNFKEQ. This CDR3 region has 16 residues.

The chain links TRBV5-1 to TRBJ2-7, with D maybe TRBD1 (7 bases). V was pared by 0 bases and J by 4 bases, with 14 bases between. Germline assignment: CDR1 SGHRS and CDR2 YFSETQ. The CDR3 extends over 15 amino acids. CDR3 protein: CASSLDPRGTYEQYF. The CDR3 coding sequence is TGCGCCAGCAGCTTGGACCCCAGGGGGACTTACGAGCAGTACTTC.

The CDR3 sequence is CASSPQTGALYGYTF. CDR3 nucleotide sequence: TGCGCCAGCAGCCCACAGACAGGGGCCCTCTATGGCTACACCTTC. The chain is built from TRBV4-3 and TRBJ1-2, with TRBD1 matching 8 bases. The CDR3 sequence is 15 residues long. Germline CDR1 reads LGHNA; CDR2 reads YSLEER. The trim removed 4 bases at V and 4 bases at J, leaving 8 bases unmatched.

This clone appeared a few times. The V call is TRBV7-9, the J call TRBJ2-1; no definite D call. The CDR3 sequence is 11 residues long. The germline gives CDR1 SEHNR, CDR2 FQNEAQ (reference sequence). V lost 5 bases, J lost 4 bases, and 3 bases lay in between. CDR3 nucleotides: TGTGCCAGCAGCAATTACAATGAGCAGTTCTTC. It encodes CASSNYNEQFF.

J is TRBJ2-3 and V is TRBV19, with D possibly matching TRBD2 (6 bases). Per germline, CDR1 LNHDA and CDR2 SQIVND (reference sequence). The V and J ends lost 5 bases and 3 bases respectively, with 12 bases between them. This CDR3 has 14 amino acids. CDR3 DNA: TGTGCCAGTAGTCAAGCCGGGGGTACAGATACGCAGTATTTT. Translation: CASSQAGGTDTQYF.

The chain has TRBV5-4 and TRBJ2-7, with TRBD1 identical over 8 bases. Germline assignment: CDR1 SGHNT and CDR2 YYREEE (reference sequence). The J segment lost 2 bases and the V segment lost 4 bases, leaving 11 bases of the junction unmatched. The CDR3 length is 16 residues. The chain's CDR3 is CASSRDRDRRTYEQYF. The CDR3 bases are TGTGCCAGCAGCCGCGACCGGGACAGGAGGACCTACGAGCAGTACTTC.